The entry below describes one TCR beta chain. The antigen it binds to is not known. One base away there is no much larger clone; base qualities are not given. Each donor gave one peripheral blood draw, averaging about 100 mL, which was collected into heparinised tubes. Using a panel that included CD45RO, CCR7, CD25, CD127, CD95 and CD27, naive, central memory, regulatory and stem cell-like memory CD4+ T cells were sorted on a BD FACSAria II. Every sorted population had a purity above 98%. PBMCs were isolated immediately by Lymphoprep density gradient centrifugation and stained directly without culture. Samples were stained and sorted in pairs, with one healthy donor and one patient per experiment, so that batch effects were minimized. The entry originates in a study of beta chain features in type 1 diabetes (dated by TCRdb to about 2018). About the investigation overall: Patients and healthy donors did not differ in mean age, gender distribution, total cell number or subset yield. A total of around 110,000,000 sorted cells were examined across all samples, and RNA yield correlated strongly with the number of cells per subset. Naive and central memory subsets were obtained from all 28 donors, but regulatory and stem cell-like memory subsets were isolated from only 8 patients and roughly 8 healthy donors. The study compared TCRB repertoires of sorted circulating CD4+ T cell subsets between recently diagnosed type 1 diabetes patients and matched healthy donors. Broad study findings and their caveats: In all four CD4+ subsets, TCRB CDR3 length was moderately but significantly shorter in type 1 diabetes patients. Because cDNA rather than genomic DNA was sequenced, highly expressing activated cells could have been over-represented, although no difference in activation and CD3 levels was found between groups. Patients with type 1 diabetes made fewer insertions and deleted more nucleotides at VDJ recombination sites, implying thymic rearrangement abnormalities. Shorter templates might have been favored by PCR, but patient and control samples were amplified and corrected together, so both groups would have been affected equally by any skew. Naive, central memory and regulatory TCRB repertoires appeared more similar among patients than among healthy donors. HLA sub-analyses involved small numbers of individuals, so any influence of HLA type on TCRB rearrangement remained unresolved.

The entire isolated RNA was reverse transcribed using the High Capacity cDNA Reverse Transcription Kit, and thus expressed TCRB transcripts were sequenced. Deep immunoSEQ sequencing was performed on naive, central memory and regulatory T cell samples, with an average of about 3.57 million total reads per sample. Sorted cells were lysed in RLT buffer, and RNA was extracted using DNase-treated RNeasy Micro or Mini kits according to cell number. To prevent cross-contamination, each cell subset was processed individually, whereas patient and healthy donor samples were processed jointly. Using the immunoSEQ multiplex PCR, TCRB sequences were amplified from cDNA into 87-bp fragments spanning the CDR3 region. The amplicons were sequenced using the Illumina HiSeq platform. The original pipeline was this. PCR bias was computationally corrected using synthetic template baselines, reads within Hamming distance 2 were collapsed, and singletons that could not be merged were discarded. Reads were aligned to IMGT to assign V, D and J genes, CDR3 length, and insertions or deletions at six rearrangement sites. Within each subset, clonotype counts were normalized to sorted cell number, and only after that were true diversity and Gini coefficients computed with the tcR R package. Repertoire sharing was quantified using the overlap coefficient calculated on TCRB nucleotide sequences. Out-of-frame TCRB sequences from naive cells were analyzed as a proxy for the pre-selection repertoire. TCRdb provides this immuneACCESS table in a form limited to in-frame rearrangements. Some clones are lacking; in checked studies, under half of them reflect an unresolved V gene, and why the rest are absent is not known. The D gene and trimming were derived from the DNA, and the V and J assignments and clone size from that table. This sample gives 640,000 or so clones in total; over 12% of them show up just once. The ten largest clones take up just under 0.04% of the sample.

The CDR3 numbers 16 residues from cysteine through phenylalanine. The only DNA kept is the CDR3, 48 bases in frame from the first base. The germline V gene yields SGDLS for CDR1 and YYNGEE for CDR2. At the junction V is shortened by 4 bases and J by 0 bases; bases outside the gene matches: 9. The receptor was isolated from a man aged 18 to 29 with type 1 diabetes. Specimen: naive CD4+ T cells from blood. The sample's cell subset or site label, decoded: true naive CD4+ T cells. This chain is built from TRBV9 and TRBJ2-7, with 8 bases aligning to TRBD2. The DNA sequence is TGTGCCAGCAGCCCCCGTGGAAGCGGGAGCTCCTACGAGCAGTACTTC. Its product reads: CASSPRGSGSSYEQYF.